The TCR beta chain under discussion was sequenced for a study of kidney transplant recipient with SARS-CoV-2 infection. This clonotype was counted ten times or more. TCRdb re-analysed the reads in MiXCR, keeping a single row per CDR3 protein. This table holds about 240,000 distinct CDR3 sequences, 29% found once. Looked up from germline, CDR1 is SEHNR and CDR2 is FQNEAQ (reference sequence). Trimming shortened V by 5 bases and J by 10 bases, and 5 bases separated the two germline ends. The CDR3 totals 10 residues. Sequenced here: a blood sample, sampled at baseline and on day 111 from a kidney transplant recipient. This sequence originates from a male patient aged 30 to 40 who had COVID-19 and was a kidney transplant recipient. The graft donor may have given rise to some T cells. The J gene is TRBJ2-2, the V gene TRBV7-9; the D is unclear. The CDR3 protein is CASSAPELFF. The CDR3 DNA reads as TGTGCCAGCAGCGCCCCGGAGCTGTTTTTT.